The present entry profiles one T cell receptor (beta chain) with its context. The record originates from a study of blood T cell repertoires in COVID-19. Study as a whole: T cells, B-cell-depleted T cells, or PBMCs supplied cDNA or gDNA.

Assay used: immunoSEQ multiplex PCR; TCRdb lists only in-frame clones, some missing. The sample lists approximately 170,000 clones, around four fifths occurring once. After removal of 5 bases from V and 6 bases from J, the junction contained 9 bases not matched to a gene. Germline V gives CDR1 SGHTA, CDR2 FQGTGA. The CDR3 consists of 15 residues. The clonotype was recovered from a woman in her 50s who had recovered from COVID-19. The chain couples TRBV7-3 to TRBJ1-5; TRBD1 aligns across 8 bases. Input material: PBMCs or T cells enriched from blood (not recorded which). CDR3 nucleotide sequence: TGTGCCAGCAGCAGCGACGGGACAGGAGGTCAGCCCCAGCATTTT. This gives the protein CASSSDGTGGQPQHF.